These 22 T cell receptor beta chains came from one sample sequenced in a study of blood T cell repertoires in COVID-19. Assay: immunoSEQ multiplex PCR; the TCRdb copy retains only in-frame clones and omits some. The profile covers roughly 520,000 clones, with approximately 88% appearing a single time and 1.8% taken by the ten largest. The source material was PBMCs or T cells enriched from blood (not recorded which). The receptors were gathered from a woman aged 40 to 50 who had recovered from COVID-19.

V and J are TRBV12-3 or TRBV12-4 and TRBJ1-2; D may be TRBD1 (6 bases). V lost 6 bases, J lost 0 bases, and 8 bases lay in between. This CDR3 spans 13 amino acids. The CDR3 protein is CASSRTANYGYTF. CDR3 in DNA: TGTGCCAGCAGCCGGACAGCTAACTATGGCTACACCTTC.

This rearrangement joins TRBV10-3 to TRBJ1-1; the match to TRBD1 covers 9 bases. The junction had 2 bases not matched to a gene; V was cut back by 5 bases and J by 1 base. This CDR3 is built from 14 residues. CDR1 is ENHRY and CDR2 is SYGVKD in the germline V gene. CDR3 bases: TGTGCCATCAGTATACAGGGGGCGAACACTGAAGCTTTCTTT. Translating gives CAISIQGANTEAFF.

V usage is TRBV11-3 and J usage is TRBJ2-1, with D possibly being TRBD2 (6 bases). CDR1 is SGHNT, CDR2 YENEEA, per germline. CDR3 size: 16 residues. Trimming removed 3 bases at V and 0 bases at J, with 12 bases between. The CDR3 region is CASSLDSGSSYNEQFF. The CDR3 DNA reads as TGTGCCAGCAGCTTGGATAGCGGAAGCTCCTACAATGAGCAGTTCTTC.

This clone appeared a single time. The chain joins TRBV29-1 to TRBJ2-7, with D hard to call. V was pared by 4 bases and J by 0 bases, with 10 bases between. CDR1 is SQVTM and CDR2 is ANQGSEA in the germline V gene. The CDR3 extends over 13 amino acids. The CDR3: CSVAADSSYEQYF. CDR3 nucleotide sequence: TGCAGCGTTGCGGCGGATAGCTCCTACGAGCAGTACTTC.

The J gene is TRBJ1-2, the V gene TRBV7-8; D may be TRBD1 (5 bases). The germline gives CDR1 SGHVS, CDR2 FQNEAQ. This CDR3 has 17 amino acids. With 5 bases removed from V and 0 bases from J, the gap between germline ends came to 19 bases. The CDR3, as DNA: TGTGCCAGCAGCCCCCAAGGCTACAGGATGACTAACTATGGCTACACCTTC. This sequence encodes CASSPQGYRMTNYGYTF. Filled out from reference TRBV7-8 and TRBJ1-2, the complete variable domain reads GAGVSQSPRYKVAKRGQDVALRCDPISGHVSLFWYQQALGQGPEFLTYFQNEAQLDKSGLPSDRFFAERPEGSVSTLKIQRTQQEDSAVYLCASSPQGYRMTNYGYTFGSGTRLTVV.

To note about this clone: One junction end disagrees with the germline gene, perhaps due to a read error. The V call is TRBV7-7, the J call TRBJ2-5; D gene uncertain. The germline gives CDR1 SSHAT, CDR2 FNYEAQ (reference sequence). CDR3 size: 15 residues. CDR3 coding DNA: TGTGCTAGCAGCTTAGGCACCGAAGCATGGGAGACCCAGTACTTC. It encodes CASSLGTEAWETQYF.

The chain recombines TRBV6-1 with TRBJ1-5; D gene uncertain. The CDR3 loop spans 13 amino acids. Per the germline V gene, CDR1 is MNHNS and CDR2 is SASEGT. The V end was cut by 3 bases, the J end by 5 bases, with 8 bases between. The CDR3, as DNA: TGTGCCAGCAGTGACAGTAAGTATCAGCCCCAGCATTTT. Encoded protein: CASSDSKYQPQHF.

With regard to this clone: The identical CDR3 is also encoded by other nucleotide sequences in the sample. The chain couples TRBV2 to TRBJ1-1; 10 bases are a match to TRBD1. Trimming removed 6 bases from V and 4 bases from J; junction bases left unmatched: 2. Germline loops: CDR1 SNHLY, CDR2 FYNNEI. The CDR3 has 13 amino acids. The CDR3 sequence: CASSGDRGTEAFF. DNA for the CDR3: TGTGCCAGCAGCGGGGACAGGGGCACTGAAGCTTTCTTT.

This chain links TRBV11-2 with TRBJ2-7; no reliable D call. This CDR3 has 14 residues. Trimming shortened V by 3 bases and J by 2 bases, and 11 bases separated the two germline ends. Germline values: CDR1 SGHAT, CDR2 FQNNGV. The CDR3 nucleotides read TGTGCCAGCAGCTTCGACACCTGGGCCTACGAGCAGTACTTC. Amino acid sequence: CASSFDTWAYEQYF.

This sequence joins TRBV19 and TRBJ1-3, with a possible D match to TRBD1 (5 bases). The CDR3 loop spans 15 amino acids. Germline CDR1 is LNHDA and CDR2 is SQIVND (reference sequence). Trimming removed 3 bases at V and 4 bases at J, with 13 bases between. CDR3 amino acids: CASSISAGIGNTIYF. For the CDR3, the DNA is TGTGCCAGTAGTATTTCTGCAGGGATAGGAAACACCATATATTTT.

The chain couples TRBV7-2 to TRBJ2-7; D may be TRBD2 (6 bases). V lost 5 bases to trimming and J lost 9 bases, with 20 bases between them. Germline CDR1 reads SGHTA; CDR2 reads FQGNSA. The CDR3 runs 14 residues. The CDR3 protein is CASSLDTFQGGQYF. The CDR3 bases are TGTGCCAGCAGCCTAGACACATTCCAGGGAGGGCAGTACTTC.

The V call is TRBV19, the J call TRBJ1-3; perhaps TRBD1 as D (6 bases). Trimming pared 2 bases from V and 1 base from J, leaving 9 bases between. The CDR3 has 15 residues. Germline V gene data show CDR1 as LNHDA and CDR2 as SQIVND (reference sequence). The CDR3 DNA sequence: TGTGCCAGTAGTATAAGGCAGGGGTCTGGAAACACCATATATTTT. Encoded protein: CASSIRQGSGNTIYF.

The chain is built from TRBV29-1 and TRBJ2-3; 10 bases are shared with TRBD1. Trimming cost V 7 bases and J 6 bases; bases outside gene matches: 10. CDR1 and CDR2 (germline): SQVTM, ANQGSEA. The length of the CDR3 is 14 residues. CDR3 amino acids: CSARPGTGADTQYF. For the CDR3, the DNA is TGCAGCGCGCGTCCCGGGACAGGGGCCGATACGCAGTATTTT.

This chain links TRBV28 with TRBJ2-1, with TRBD2 matching over 8 bases. Germline loops: CDR1 MDHEN, CDR2 SYDVKM. The CDR3 length is 15 residues. The junction had 6 bases not matched to a gene; V was cut back by 7 bases and J by 1 base. CDR3 amino acids: CASKGGRRSYNEQFF. CDR3 bases: TGTGCCAGCAAAGGCGGGAGGAGGTCCTACAATGAGCAGTTCTTC.

The J gene is TRBJ1-2, the V gene TRBV24-1; 12 bases align to TRBD1. With V trimmed by 2 bases and J by 8 bases, 14 bases remained unmatched. CDR1 and CDR2 from the germline V gene are KGHDR and SFDVKD. The CDR3 is made up of 18 amino acids. The chain's CDR3 is CATSDYTPGQGASEGYTF. CDR3 coding DNA: TGTGCCACCAGTGATTATACTCCGGGACAGGGGGCCTCCGAGGGCTACACCTTC.

The rearrangement joins TRBV6-5 to TRBJ1-1; weak D call: TRBD1 (5 bases). V was pared by 4 bases and J by 10 bases, with 13 bases between. The CDR3 has 12 residues. The germline CDR1 and CDR2 sequences are MNHEY and SVGAGI. The CDR3 is CASSSQTERAFF. The CDR3 coding sequence is TGTGCCAGCAGTTCCCAGACAGAAAGAGCTTTCTTT.

This clone appeared a single time. The chain links TRBV24-1 to TRBJ2-3; D remains unclear. Germline V gene lookup returns CDR1 KGHDR and CDR2 SFDVKD. This CDR3 region has 16 residues. Trimming cost V 2 bases and J 4 bases, with 15 bases left between them. Written as DNA, the CDR3 is TGTGCCACCAGTGATTGGTCAGGCCGGCACCCAGATACGCAGTATTTT. Residues: CATSDWSGRHPDTQYF.

This clone has a single count. The chain employs TRBV9 and TRBJ2-7; D might be TRBD1 (6 bases). In germline, CDR1 is SGDLS, CDR2 YYNGEE. The CDR3 has 16 amino acids. Between the trimmed V and J ends, which lost 4 bases and 4 bases, there was a span of 21 bases. The CDR3 is CASSPNPGTKGYEQYF. CDR3 sequence (DNA): TGTGCCAGCAGCCCCAACCCCGGGACAAAGGGTTACGAGCAGTACTTC.

The rearrangement links TRBV28 to TRBJ2-7; TRBD2 matches at 10 bases. This CDR3 has 18 residues. V lost 1 base, J lost 0 bases, and 9 bases stayed unmatched. Germline V lookup: CDR1 MDHEN, CDR2 SYDVKM. For the CDR3, the DNA is TGTGCCAGCAGTTTATTGCCTAGCGGGAGTTTGAGCTCCTACGAGCAGTACTTC. Protein product: CASSLLPSGSLSSYEQYF.

This chain uses TRBV10-3 with TRBJ2-1; 7 bases map to TRBD2. V shed 10 bases, J shed 3 bases, and the junction held 9 bases outside the gene matches. The germline V gene has CDR1 ENHRY and CDR2 SYGVKD. There are 14 residues in the CDR3. The CDR3 sequence: CATYRGVNYNEQFF. The CDR3 DNA reads as TGTGCCACCTATCGGGGGGTAAACTACAATGAGCAGTTCTTC.

The chain combines TRBV10-3 with TRBJ2-3, with D possibly matching TRBD2 (5 bases). Germline V gene data show CDR1 as ENHRY and CDR2 as SYGVKD. V lost 5 bases and J lost 0, with 12 bases in between. This CDR3 contains 15 residues. The CDR3 spells CAISPSGSSTDTQYF. The CDR3 nucleotides read TGTGCCATCAGTCCCAGCGGATCTAGCACAGATACGCAGTATTTT.

The J gene is TRBJ2-7, the V gene TRBV5-4; 7 bases are a match to TRBD2. Losses at the gene ends were 1 base for V and 2 bases for J; bases not matched to a gene: 9. The CDR3 runs 16 residues. CDR1 and CDR2 (germline): SGHNT, YYREEE (reference sequence). The CDR3 nucleotides are TGTGCCAGCAGCTTGAGTAGTGGGGAGGGACCCTACGAGCAGTACTTC. This encodes CASSLSSGEGPYEQYF. The complete variable domain, with remaining parts taken from reference TRBV5-4 and TRBJ2-7, reads ETGVTQSPTHLIKTRGQQVTLRCSSQSGHNTVSWYQQALGQGPQFIFQYYREEENGRGNFPPRFSGLQFPNYSSELNVNALELDDSALYLCASSLSSGEGPYEQYFGPGTRLTVT.